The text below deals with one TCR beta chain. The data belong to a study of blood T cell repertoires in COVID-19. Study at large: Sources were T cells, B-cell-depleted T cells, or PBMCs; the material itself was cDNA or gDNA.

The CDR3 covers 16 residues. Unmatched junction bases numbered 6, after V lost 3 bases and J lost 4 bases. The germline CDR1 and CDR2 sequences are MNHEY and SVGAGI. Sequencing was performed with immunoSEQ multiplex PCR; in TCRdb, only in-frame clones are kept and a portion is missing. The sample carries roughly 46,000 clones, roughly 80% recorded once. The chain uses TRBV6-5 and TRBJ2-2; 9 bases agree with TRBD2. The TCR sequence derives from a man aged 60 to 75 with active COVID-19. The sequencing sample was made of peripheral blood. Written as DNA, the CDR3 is TGTGCCAGCAGTTATGGGCTAGCGGGAACCACCGGGGAGCTGTTTTTT. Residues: CASSYGLAGTTGELFF.